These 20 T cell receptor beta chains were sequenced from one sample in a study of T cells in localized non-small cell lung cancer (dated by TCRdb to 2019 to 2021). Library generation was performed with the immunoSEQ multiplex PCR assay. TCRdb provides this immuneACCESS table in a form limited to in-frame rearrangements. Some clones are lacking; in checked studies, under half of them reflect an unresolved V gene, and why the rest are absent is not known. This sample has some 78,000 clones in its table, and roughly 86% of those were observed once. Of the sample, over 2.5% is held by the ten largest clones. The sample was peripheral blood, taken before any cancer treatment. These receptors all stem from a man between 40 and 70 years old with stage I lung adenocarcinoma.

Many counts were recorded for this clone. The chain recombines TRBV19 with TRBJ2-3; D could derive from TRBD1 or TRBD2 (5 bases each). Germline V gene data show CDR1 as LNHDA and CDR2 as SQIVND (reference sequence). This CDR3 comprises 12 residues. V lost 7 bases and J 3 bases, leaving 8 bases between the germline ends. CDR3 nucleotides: TGTGCCAGTAATTGGGGGACAGATACGCAGTATTTT. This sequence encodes CASNWGTDTQYF.

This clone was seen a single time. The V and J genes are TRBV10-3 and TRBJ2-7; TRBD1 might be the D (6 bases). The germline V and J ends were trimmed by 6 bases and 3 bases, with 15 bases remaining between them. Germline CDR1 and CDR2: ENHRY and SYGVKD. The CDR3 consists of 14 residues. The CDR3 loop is CAISPGDTGYEQYF. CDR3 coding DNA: TGTGCCATCAGCCCAGGGGATACGGGCTACGAGCAGTACTTC.

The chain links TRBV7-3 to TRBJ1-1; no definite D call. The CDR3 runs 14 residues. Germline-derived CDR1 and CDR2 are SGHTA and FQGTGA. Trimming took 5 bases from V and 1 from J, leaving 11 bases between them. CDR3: CASSEGAENTEAFF. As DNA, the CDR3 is TGTGCCAGCAGCGAAGGAGCAGAGAACACTGAAGCTTTCTTT.

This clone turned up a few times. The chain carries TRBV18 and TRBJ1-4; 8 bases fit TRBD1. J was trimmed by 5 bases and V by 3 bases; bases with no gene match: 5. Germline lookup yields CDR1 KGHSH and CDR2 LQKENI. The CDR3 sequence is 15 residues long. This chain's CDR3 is CASSPRTGINEKLFF. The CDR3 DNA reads TGTGCCAGCTCACCCCGGACAGGGATAAATGAAAAACTGTTTTTT.

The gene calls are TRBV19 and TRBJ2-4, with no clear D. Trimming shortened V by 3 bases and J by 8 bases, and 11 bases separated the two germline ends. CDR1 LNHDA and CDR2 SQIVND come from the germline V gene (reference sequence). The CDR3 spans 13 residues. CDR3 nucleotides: TGTGCCAGTAGTATCATGGGTGTAGACATTCAGTACTTC. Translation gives CASSIMGVDIQYF.

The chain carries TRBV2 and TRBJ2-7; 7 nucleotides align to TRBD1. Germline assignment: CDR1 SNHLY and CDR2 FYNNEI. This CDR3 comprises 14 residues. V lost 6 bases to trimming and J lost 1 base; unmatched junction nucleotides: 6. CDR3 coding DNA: TGTGCCAGCAGAGACAGGGTCCTTTCCTACGAGCAGTACTTC. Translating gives CASRDRVLSYEQYF.

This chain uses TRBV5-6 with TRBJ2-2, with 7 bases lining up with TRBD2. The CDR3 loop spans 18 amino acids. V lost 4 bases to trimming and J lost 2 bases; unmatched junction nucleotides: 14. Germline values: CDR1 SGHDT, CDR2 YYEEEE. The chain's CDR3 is CASSIPGLSGLNTGELFF. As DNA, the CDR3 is TGTGCCAGCAGCATTCCCGGCTTATCGGGACTAAACACCGGGGAGCTGTTTTTT.

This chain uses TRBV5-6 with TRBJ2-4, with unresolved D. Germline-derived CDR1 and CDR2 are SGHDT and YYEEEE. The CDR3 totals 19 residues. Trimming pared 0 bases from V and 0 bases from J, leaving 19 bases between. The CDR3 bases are TGTGCCAGCAGCTTGGGATACTTCGGCAGTGCAATAGCCAAAAACATTCAGTACTTC. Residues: CASSLGYFGSAIAKNIQYF.

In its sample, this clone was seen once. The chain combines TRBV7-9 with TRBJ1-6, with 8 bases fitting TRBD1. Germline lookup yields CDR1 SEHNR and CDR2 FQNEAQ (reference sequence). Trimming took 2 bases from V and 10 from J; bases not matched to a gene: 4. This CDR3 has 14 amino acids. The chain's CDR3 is CASSLIQGGSPLHF. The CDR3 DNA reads TGTGCCAGCAGCTTAATACAGGGGGGGTCACCCCTCCACTTT.

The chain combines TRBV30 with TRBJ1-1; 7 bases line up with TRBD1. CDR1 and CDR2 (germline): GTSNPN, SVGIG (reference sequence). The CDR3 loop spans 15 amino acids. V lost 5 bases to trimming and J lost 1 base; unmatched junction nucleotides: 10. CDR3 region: CAWSTRTGPNTEAFF. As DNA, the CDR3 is TGTGCCTGGTCTACGAGGACAGGACCGAACACTGAAGCTTTCTTT.

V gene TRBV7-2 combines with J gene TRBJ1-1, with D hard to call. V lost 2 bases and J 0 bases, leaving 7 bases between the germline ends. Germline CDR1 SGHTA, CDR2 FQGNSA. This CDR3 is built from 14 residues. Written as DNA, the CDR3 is TGTGCCAGCAGCTTATCAGTCATGAACACTGAAGCTTTCTTT. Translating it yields CASSLSVMNTEAFF.

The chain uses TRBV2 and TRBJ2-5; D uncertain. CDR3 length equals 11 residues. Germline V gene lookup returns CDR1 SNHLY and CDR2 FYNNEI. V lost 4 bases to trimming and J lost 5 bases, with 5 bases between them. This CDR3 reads CASSVGETQYF. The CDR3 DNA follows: TGTGCCAGCAGTGTAGGGGAGACCCAGTACTTC.

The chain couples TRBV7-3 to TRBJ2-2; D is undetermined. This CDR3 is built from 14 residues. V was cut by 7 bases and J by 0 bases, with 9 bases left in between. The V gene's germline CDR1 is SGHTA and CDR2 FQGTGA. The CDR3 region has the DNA TGTGCCAGCACCCTATCGCCGAACACCGGGGAGCTGTTTTTT. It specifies CASTLSPNTGELFF.

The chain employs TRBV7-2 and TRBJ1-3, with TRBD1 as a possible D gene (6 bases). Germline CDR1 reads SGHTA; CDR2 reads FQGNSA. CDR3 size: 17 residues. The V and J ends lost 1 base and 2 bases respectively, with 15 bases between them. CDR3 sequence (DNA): TGTGCCAGCAGCTTAGTAGGTGGACAGTCCACTGGAAACACCATATATTTT. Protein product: CASSLVGGQSTGNTIYF.

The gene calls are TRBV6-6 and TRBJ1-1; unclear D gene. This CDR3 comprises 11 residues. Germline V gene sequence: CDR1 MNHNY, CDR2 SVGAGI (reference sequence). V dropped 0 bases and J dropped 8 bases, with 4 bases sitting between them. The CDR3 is CASSYSGEAFF. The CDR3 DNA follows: TGTGCCAGCAGTTACTCTGGAGAAGCTTTCTTT.

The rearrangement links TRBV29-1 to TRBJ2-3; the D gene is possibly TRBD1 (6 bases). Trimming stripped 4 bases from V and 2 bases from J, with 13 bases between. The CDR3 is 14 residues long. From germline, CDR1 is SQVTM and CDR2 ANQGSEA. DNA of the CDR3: TGCAGCGTTGGAACAGGGAGTGTCACAGATACGCAGTATTTT. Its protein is CSVGTGSVTDTQYF.

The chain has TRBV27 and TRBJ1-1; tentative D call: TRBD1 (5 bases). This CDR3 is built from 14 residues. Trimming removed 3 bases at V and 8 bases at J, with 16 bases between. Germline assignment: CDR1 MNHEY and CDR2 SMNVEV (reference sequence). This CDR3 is CASSFGPQGYEAFF. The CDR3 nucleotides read TGTGCCAGCAGTTTCGGGCCCCAGGGCTACGAAGCTTTCTTT.

CDR3 in DNA: TGTGCCAGCAGGCAGACTAGCGGGGCCCAAGAGACCCAGTACTTC. Amino acid sequence: CASRQTSGAQETQYF. This sequence joins TRBV6-5 and TRBJ2-5, with 11 bases that match TRBD2. Germline CDR1 and CDR2: MNHEY and SVGAGI. Trimming removed 6 bases from V and 1 base from J; junction bases left unmatched: 4. The CDR3 runs to 15 residues.

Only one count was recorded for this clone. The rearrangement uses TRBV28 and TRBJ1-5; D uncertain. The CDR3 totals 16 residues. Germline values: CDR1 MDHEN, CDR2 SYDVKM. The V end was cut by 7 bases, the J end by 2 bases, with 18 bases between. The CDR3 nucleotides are TGTGCCAGCATTCGGAATGGTGGTGGACGCAATCAGCCCCAGCATTTT. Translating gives CASIRNGGGRNQPQHF.

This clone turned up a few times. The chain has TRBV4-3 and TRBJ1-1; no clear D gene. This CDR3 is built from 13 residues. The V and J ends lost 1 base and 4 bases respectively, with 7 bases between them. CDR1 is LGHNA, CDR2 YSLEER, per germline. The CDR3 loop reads CASSQAHATEAFF. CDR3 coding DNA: TGCGCCAGCAGCCAAGCCCACGCCACTGAAGCTTTCTTT.